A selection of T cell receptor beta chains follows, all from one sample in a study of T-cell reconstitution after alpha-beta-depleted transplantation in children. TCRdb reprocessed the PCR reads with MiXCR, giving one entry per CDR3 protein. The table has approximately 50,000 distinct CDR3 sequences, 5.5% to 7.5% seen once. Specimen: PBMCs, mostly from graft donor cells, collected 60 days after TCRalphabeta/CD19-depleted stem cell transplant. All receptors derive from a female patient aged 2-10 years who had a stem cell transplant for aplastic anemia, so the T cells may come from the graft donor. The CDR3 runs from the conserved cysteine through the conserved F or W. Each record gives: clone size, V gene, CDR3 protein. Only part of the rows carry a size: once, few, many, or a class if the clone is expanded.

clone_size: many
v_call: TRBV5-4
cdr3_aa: CASSLVGTSSETQYF

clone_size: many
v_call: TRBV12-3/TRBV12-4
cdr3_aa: CASSLAGWQADTQYF

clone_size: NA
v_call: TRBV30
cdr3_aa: CAWRALKTQYF

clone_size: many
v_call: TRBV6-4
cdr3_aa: CASSDLAGGPVNEQFF

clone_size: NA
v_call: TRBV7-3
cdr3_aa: CASGGQPSGANVLTF

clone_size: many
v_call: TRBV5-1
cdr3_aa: CASSFRDLETQYF

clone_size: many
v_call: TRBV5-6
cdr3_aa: CASSLRLSNQPQHF

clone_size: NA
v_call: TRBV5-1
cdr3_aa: CASRLNEKLFF

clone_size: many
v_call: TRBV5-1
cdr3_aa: CASSSSQRGYTF

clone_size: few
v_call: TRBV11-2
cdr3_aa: CASSLALLVSTQETQYF

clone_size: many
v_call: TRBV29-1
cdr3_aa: CSVEDLGLSSYNEQFF

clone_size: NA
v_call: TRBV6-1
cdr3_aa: CASSEAITTAGYEQYF

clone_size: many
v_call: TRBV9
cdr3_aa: CASSHNRGREQFF

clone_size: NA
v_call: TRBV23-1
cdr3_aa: CASRSGRRADTQYF

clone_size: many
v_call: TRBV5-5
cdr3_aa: CASSLVARPWDYNEQFF

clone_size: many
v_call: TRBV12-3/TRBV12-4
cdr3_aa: CASSFGQLTEAFF

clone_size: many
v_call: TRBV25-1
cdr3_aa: CASSSAGEGGNEQFF

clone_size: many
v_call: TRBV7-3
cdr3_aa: CASSLTGPLDEQYF

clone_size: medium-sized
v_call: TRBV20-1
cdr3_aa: CSARSGQGDYNEQFF

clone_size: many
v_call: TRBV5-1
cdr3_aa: CASRYGQGDSPLHF

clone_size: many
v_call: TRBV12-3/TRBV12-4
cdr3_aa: CASTPTGRGRNTEAFF

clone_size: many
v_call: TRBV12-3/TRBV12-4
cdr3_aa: CASSFGAGRETQYF